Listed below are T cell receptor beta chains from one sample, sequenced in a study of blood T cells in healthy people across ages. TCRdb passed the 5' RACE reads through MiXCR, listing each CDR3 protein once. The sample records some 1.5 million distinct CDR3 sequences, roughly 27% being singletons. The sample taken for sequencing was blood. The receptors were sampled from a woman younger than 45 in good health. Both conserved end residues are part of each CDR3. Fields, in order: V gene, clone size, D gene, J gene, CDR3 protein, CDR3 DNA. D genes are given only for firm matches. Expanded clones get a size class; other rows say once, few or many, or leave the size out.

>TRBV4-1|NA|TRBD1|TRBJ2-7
CASCQVIGLNRGIYEQYF
TGCGCCAGCTGCCAAGTTATAGGGCTTAACAGGGGTATCTACGAGCAGTACTTC
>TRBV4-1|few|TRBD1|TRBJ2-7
CASSTWTGVYEQYF
TGCGCCAGCAGCACCTGGACAGGGGTCTACGAGCAGTACTTC
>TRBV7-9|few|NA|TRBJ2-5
CASSFNGERYF
TGTGCCAGCAGCTTTAATGGGGAGCGGTACTTC
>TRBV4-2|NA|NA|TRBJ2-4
CASSQALAGALAKNIQYF
TGTGCCAGCAGCCAAGCATTAGCAGGGGCCCTAGCCAAAAACATTCAGTACTTC
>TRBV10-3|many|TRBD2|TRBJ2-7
CAISDRAGVGLYEQYF
TGTGCCATCAGTGATCGGGCGGGAGTGGGACTATACGAGCAGTACTTC
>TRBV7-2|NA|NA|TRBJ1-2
CASSLNFVGYTF
TGTGCCAGCAGCTTAAATTTCGTCGGCTACACCTTC
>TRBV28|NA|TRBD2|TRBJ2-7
CAIGRGLAGPYEQYF
TGTGCCATCGGCCGGGGACTAGCGGGGCCCTACGAGCAGTACTTC
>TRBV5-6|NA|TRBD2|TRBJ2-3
CASSPLGGGGDTQYF
TGTGCCAGCAGCCCCCTTGGCGGGGGGGGAGATACGCAGTATTTT
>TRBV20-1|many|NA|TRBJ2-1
CSPLPGLRRDEQFF
TGCAGTCCTCTCCCGGGACTGAGGAGGGATGAGCAGTTCTTC
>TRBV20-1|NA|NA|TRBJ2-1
CSARRGQEDEQFF
TGCAGTGCCCGACGAGGGCAGGAGGATGAGCAGTTCTTC
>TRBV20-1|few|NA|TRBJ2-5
CSATPSVGVYQEPQYF
TGCAGTGCTACACCGAGCGTGGGGGTCTACCAAGAGCCCCAGTACTTC
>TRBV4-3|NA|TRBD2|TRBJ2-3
CASSLYGGEGDTQYF
TGCGCCAGCAGCCTATATGGGGGGGAAGGAGATACGCAGTATTTT
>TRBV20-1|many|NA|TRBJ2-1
CSAASGQREQFF
TGCAGTGCCGCCTCGGGCCAGCGGGAGCAGTTCTTC
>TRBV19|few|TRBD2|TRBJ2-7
CASSDYLAGASYEQYF
TGTGCCAGTAGCGATTACCTAGCGGGCGCCTCCTACGAGCAGTACTTC
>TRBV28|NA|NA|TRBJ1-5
CASRGLLSNQPQHF
TGTGCCAGCAGGGGCCTTCTTAGCAATCAGCCCCAGCATTTT
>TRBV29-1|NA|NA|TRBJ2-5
CSVEEQPGIGETQYF
TGCAGCGTTGAAGAACAACCCGGGATAGGGGAGACCCAGTACTTC
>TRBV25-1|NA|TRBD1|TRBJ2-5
CASSDAGQGTETQYF
TGTGCCAGCAGTGACGCGGGACAGGGGACGGAGACCCAGTACTTC
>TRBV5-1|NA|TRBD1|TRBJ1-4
CASSWETGTEKLFF
TGCGCCAGCAGCTGGGAGACAGGGACCGAAAAACTGTTTTTT
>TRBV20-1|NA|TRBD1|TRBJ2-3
CSAEQGATSTDTQYF
TGCAGTGCTGAACAGGGGGCCACTAGCACAGATACGCAGTATTTT
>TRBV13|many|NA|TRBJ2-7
CASSFLPPGGPYEQYF
TGCGCCAGCAGCTTCCTTCCCCCAGGGGGGCCCTACGAGCAGTACTTC
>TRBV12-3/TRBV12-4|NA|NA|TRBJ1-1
CASRATPGDAFF
TGTGCCAGCAGGGCTACCCCAGGGGATGCTTTCTTT
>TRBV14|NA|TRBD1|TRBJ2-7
CASSQVPGQGPYEQYF
TGTGCCAGCAGCCAAGTCCCGGGACAGGGACCGTACGAGCAGTACTTC
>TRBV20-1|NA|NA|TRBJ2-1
CIARGGVLSYNEQFF
TGCATTGCTAGGGGGGGCGTCCTCTCCTACAATGAGCAGTTCTTC
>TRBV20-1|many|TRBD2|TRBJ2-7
CSVSSTSGRKSHEQYF
TGCAGTGTAAGTTCGACTAGCGGGAGAAAGAGCCACGAGCAGTACTTC
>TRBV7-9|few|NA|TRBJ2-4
CASTLQAANIQYF
TGTGCCAGCACCCTACAGGCGGCAAACATTCAGTACTTC
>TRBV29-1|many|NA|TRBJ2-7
CSATRGQYEQYF
TGCAGCGCGACGAGAGGACAGTACGAGCAGTACTTC
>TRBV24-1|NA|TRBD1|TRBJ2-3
CATGRQGSDTLYF
TGTGCCACTGGGCGACAGGGTTCAGATACGCTGTATTTT
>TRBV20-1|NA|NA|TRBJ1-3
CSAPRGASSGNTIYF
TGCAGTGCCCCTCGGGGGGCGAGCTCTGGAAACACCATATATTTT
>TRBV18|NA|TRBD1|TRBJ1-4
CASSPDRGGTEKLFF
TGTGCCAGCTCACCAGACAGGGGAGGGACTGAAAAACTGTTTTTT
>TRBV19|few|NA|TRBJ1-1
CASSWPGAAEAFF
TGTGCCAGTAGTTGGCCAGGGGCTGCTGAAGCTTTCTTT
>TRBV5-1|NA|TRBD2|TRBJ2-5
CAGSHGLAGGNHQETQYF
TGCGCCGGCAGCCACGGACTAGCGGGAGGTAACCACCAAGAGACCCAGTACTTC
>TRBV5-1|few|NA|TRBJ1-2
CASSPGSLNYGYTF
TGCGCCAGCAGCCCGGGTTCACTTAACTATGGCTACACCTTC
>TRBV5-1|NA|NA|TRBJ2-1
CASSSSDCYNEQFF
TGCGCCAGCAGCTCGTCAGACTGCTACAATGAGCAGTTCTTC
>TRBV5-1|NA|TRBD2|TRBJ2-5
CASSLEAGVAETQYF
TGCGCCAGCAGCTTGGAGGCGGGGGTGGCGGAGACCCAGTACTTC
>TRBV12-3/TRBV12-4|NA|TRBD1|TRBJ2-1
CASRPSGRGTGGCGEQFF
TGTGCCAGCAGGCCCTCCGGAAGGGGGACAGGGGGCTGTGGTGAGCAGTTCTTC
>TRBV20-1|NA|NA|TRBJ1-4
CSLQGTDEKLFF
TGCAGTCTCCAGGGAACGGACGAAAAACTGTTTTTT
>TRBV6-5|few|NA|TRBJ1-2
CASSSPGSYGYTF
TGTGCCAGCAGTTCGCCAGGGAGCTATGGCTACACCTTC
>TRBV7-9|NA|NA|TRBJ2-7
CASRLGPGSNEQYF
TGTGCCAGCAGGTTGGGCCCAGGGTCAAACGAGCAGTACTTC
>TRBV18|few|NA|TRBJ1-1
CASSPSDPEAFF
TGTGCCAGCTCGCCCTCAGACCCTGAAGCTTTCTTT
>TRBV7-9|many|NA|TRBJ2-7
CASRGPDEQYF
TGTGCCAGTAGGGGTCCCGACGAGCAGTACTTC
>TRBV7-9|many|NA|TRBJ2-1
CASSLSGRNEQFF
TGTGCCAGCAGCTTGTCGGGGCGGAATGAGCAGTTCTTC
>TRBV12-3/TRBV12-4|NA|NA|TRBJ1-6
CASRLNRNSPLHF
TGTGCCAGCAGACTCAACAGGAATTCACCCCTCCACTTT
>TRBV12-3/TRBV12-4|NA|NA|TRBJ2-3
CASSLKGLSTDTQYF
TGTGCCAGCAGTTTAAAGGGCCTTAGCACAGATACGCAGTATTTT
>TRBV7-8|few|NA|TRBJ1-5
CASSFSRDQPQHF
TGTGCCAGCAGCTTTAGTAGGGACCAGCCCCAGCATTTT
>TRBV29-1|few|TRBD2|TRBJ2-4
CSVETSGSSQYF
TGCAGCGTCGAGACTAGCGGGAGTTCACAGTACTTC
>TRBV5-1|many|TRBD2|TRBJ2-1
CASRGGIGEQFF
TGCGCCAGCAGGGGGGGGATCGGTGAGCAGTTCTTC
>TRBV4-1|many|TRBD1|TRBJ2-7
CASSQASGTGGKYEQYF
TGCGCCAGCAGCCAAGCGTCCGGGACAGGGGGCAAGTACGAGCAGTACTTC
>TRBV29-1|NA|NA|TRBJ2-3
CSAATYTGPSTDPQYF
TGCAGCGCCGCGACCTATACAGGTCCTAGCACAGATCCGCAGTATTTT
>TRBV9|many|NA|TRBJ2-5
CASRIPQWQRQETQYF
TGTGCCAGCAGGATCCCCCAATGGCAGCGGCAAGAGACCCAGTACTTC
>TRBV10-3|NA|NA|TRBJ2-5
CAISEGQSRETQYF
TGTGCCATCAGTGAGGGACAGAGCCGGGAGACCCAGTACTTC
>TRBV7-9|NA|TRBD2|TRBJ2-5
CASSTPGGKTQYF
TGTGCCAGCAGTACGCCCGGGGGGAAGACCCAGTACTTC
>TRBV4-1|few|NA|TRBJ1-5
CASGELGVQHF
TGCGCCAGCGGGGAATTAGGAGTCCAGCATTTT
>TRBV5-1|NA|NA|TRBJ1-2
CASSLDGEPYGYTF
TGCGCCAGCAGCTTGGACGGGGAACCTTATGGCTACACCTTC
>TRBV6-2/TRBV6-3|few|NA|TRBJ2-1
CATSPWAGDNEQFF
TGTGCCACCTCTCCCTGGGCTGGGGACAATGAGCAGTTCTTC